This T cell receptor beta chain derives from a study of cytotoxic CD8 clonotypes in ibrutinib-treated CLL. The data were produced by immunoSEQ multiplex PCR, yet TCRdb's version contains in-frame clones alone and is incomplete. The sample lists 35,000 to 40,000 clones, around 75% seen once, with roughly 17% in the top ten. The length of the CDR3 is 15 residues. V trimming: 4 bases; J trimming: 2 bases; junction bases outside the gene matches: 5. Germline V gene data show CDR1 as SNHLY and CDR2 as FYNNEI. V and J are TRBV2 and TRBJ2-1; 7 bases fit TRBD2. The sequences come from PBMCs, collected at disease progression, from a patient treated with ibrutinib. This clonotype was sampled from a human donor with chronic lymphocytic leukemia. The CDR3 DNA reads TGTGCCAGCAGTGCCCGCGGGGGTCCCTACAATGAGCAGTTCTTC. It encodes CASSARGGPYNEQFF.